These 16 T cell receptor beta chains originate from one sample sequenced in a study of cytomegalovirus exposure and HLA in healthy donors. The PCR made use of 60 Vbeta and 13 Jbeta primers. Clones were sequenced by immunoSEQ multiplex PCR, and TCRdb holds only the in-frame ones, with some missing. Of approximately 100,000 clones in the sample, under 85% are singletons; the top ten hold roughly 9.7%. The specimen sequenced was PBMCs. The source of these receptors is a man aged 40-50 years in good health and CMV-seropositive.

The CDR3 reads CASRAGDYEQYF. DNA for the CDR3: TGTGCCAGCAGGGCGGGGGACTACGAGCAGTACTTC. The V gene is TRBV7-2, the J gene TRBJ2-7; 7 nucleotides agree with TRBD2. The CDR3 covers 12 residues. Trimming at V came to 6 bases and at J to 3 bases, leaving 2 bases not matched to a gene. CDR1 and CDR2 from the germline V gene are SGHTA and FQGNSA.

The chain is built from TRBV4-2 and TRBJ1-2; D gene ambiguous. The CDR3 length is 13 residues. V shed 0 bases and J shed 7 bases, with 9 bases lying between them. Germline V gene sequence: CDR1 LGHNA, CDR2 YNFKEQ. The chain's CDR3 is CASSQDRIFGYTF. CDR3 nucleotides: TGTGCCAGCAGCCAAGACAGGATATTTGGCTACACCTTC.

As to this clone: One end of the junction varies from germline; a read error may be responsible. The DNA for the CDR3 is TGTGCTAGCAGCTTAGGTACGGGGCAAGAGACCCAGTACTTC. It translates to CASSLGTGQETQYF. The V gene is TRBV7-7, the J gene TRBJ2-5; the D gene is possibly TRBD2 (5 bases). Germline CDR1 reads SSHAT; CDR2 reads FNYEAQ (reference sequence). The CDR3 is 14 residues long.

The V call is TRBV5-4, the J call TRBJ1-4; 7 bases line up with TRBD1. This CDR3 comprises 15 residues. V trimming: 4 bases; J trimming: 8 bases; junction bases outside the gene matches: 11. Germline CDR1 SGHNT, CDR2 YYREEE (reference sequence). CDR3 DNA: TGTGCCAGCAGCCCCATTGAGGGGGCGGGAGAAAAACTGTTTTTT. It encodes CASSPIEGAGEKLFF.

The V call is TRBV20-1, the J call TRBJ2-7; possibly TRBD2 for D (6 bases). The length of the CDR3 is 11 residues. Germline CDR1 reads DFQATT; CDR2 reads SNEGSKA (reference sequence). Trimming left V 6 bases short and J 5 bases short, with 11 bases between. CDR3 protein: CSAPGTDEQYF. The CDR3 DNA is TGCAGTGCCCCTGGGACTGACGAGCAGTACTTC.

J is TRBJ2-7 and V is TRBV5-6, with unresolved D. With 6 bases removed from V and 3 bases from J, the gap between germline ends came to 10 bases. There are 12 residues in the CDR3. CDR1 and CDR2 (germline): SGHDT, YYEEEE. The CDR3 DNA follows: TGTGCCAGCAACGATGAGCACTACGAGCAGTACTTC. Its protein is CASNDEHYEQYF.

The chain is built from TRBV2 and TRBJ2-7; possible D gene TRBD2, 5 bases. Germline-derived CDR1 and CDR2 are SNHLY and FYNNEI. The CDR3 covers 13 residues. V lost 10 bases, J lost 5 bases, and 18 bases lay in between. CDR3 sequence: CATAREQSHEQYF. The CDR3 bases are TGTGCCACCGCCCGGGAACAGAGCCACGAGCAGTACTTC.

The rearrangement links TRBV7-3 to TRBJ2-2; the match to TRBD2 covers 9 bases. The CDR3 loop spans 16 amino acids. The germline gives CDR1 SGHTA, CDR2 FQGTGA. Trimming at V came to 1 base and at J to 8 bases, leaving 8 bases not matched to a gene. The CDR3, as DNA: TGTGCCAGCAGCTTAATGCTAGCGGGGTCTGTAGGGGAGCTGTTTTTT. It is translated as CASSLMLAGSVGELFF.

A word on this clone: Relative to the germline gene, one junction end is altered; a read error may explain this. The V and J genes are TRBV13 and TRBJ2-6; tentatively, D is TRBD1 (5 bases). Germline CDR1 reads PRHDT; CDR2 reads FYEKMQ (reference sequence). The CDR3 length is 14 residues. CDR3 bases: TGTGCCAGCAGGACTGTCTCTGGGGCCAACGGCCTGACTTTC. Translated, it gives CASRTVSGANGLTF.

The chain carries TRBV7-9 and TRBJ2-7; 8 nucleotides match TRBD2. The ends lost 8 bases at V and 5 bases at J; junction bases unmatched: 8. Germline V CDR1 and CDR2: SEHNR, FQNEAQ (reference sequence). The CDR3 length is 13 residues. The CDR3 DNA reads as TGTGCCAGCGACCTCGGCGGGGGGAACGAGCAGTACTTC. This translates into CASDLGGGNEQYF.

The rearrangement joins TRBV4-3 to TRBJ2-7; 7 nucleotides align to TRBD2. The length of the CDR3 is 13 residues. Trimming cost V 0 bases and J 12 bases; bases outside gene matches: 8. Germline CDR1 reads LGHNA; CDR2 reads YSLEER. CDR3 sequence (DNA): TGCGCCAGCAGCCAAGATCGGGTTGGGACTACGTACTTC. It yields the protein CASSQDRVGTTYF.

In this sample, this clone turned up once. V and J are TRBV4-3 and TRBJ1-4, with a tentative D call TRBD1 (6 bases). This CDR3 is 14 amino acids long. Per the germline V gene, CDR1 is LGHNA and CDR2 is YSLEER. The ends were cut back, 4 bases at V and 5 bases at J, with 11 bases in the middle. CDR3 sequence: CASSPPDRNEKLFF. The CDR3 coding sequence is TGCGCCAGCAGCCCACCGGACAGAAATGAAAAACTGTTTTTT.

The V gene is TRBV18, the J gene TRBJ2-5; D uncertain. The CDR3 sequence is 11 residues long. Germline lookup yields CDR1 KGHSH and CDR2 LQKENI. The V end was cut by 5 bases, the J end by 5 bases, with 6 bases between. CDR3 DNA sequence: TGTGCCAGCTCATCGGTGGAGACCCAGTACTTC. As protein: CASSSVETQYF.

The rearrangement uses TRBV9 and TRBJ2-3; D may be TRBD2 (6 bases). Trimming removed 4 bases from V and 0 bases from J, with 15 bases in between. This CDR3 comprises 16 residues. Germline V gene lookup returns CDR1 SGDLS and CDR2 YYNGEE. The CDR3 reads CASSPEASVSTDTQYF. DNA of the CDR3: TGTGCCAGCAGCCCCGAGGCTAGCGTAAGCACAGATACGCAGTATTTT.

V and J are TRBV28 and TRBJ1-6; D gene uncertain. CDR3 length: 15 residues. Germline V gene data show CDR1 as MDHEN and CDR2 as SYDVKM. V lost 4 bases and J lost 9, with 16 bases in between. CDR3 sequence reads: CASSSPREYGSPLHF. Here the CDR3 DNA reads TGTGCCAGCAGTTCCCCCCGGGAATACGGTTCACCCCTCCACTTT.

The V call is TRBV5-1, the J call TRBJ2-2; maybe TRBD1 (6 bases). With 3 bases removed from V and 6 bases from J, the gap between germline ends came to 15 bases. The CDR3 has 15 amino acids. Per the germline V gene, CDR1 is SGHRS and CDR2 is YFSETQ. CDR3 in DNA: TGCGCCAGCAGCTACGGGGCAGGGGTCGCCGGGGAGCTGTTTTTT. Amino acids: CASSYGAGVAGELFF. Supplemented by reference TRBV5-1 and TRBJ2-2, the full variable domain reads KAGVTQTPRYLIKTRGQQVTLSCSPISGHRSVSWYQQTPGQGLQFLFEYFSETQRNKGNFPGRFSGRQFSNSRSEMNVSTLELGDSALYLCASSYGAGVAGELFFGEGSRLTVL.